This T cell receptor beta chain was identified during a study of tissue T cells after allogeneic stem cell transplantation. Using immunoSEQ multiplex PCR, the repertoire was profiled, and TCRdb retains in-frame clones only, with some absent. Of tens of thousands of clones in the sample, 85% to 90% were seen once. The CDR3 loop spans 20 amino acids. The germline V gene encodes CDR1 KGHSH and CDR2 LQKENI. The V gene end was trimmed by 2 bases and the J gene end by 0 bases; junction bases not matched to a gene: 10. This sample comprised blood, obtained before transplantation. The receptor was derived from a woman aged 18-55 years who later had graft-versus-host disease after an allogeneic stem cell transplant. The chain uses TRBV18 and TRBJ2-6; 10 bases are a match to TRBD1. CDR3 loop: CASSPSVLTGGNSGANVLTF. The CDR3 nucleotides read TGTGCCAGCTCACCATCGGTCCTGACAGGGGGCAACTCTGGGGCCAACGTCCTGACTTTC.